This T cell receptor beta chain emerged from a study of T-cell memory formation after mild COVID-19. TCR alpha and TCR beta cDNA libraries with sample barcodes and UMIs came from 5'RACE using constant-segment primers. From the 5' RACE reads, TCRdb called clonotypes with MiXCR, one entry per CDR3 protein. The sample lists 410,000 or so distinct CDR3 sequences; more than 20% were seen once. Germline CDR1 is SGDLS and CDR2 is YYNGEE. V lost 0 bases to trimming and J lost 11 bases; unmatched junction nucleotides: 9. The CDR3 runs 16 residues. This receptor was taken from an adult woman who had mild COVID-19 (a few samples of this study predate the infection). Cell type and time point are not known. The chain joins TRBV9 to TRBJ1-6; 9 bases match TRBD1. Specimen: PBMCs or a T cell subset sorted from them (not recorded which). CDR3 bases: TGTGCCAGCAGCGTAGGCCCTGGGGACAGGGAAACACCCCTCCACTTT. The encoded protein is CASSVGPGDRETPLHF.